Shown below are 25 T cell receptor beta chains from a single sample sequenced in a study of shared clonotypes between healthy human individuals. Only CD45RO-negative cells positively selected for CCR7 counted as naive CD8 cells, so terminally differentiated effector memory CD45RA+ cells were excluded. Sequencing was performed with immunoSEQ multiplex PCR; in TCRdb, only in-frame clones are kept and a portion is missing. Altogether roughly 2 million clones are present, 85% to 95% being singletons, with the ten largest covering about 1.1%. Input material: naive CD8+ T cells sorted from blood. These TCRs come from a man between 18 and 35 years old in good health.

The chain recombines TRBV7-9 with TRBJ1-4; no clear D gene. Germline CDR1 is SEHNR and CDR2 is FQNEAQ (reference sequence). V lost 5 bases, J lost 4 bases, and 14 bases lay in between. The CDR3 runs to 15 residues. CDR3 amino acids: CASSTQDGFNEKLFF. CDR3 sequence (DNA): TGTGCCAGCAGCACGCAGGACGGGTTTAATGAAAAACTGTTTTTT. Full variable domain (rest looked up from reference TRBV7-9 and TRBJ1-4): DTGVSQNPRHKITKRGQNVTFRCDPISEHNRLYWYRQTLGQGPEFLTYFQNEAQLEKSRLLSDRFSAERPKGSFSTLEIQRTEQGDSAMYLCASSTQDGFNEKLFFGSGTQLSVL.

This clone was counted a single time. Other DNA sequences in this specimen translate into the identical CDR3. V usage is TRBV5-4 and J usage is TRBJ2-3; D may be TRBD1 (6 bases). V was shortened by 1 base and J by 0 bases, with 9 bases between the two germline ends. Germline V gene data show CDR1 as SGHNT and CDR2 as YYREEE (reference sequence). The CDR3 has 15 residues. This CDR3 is CASSLPGASTDTQYF. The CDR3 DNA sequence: TGTGCCAGCAGCTTGCCAGGGGCTAGCACAGATACGCAGTATTTT.

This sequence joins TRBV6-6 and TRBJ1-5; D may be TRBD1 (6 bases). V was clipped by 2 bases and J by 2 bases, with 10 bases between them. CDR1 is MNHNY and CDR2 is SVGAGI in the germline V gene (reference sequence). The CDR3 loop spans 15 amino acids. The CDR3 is CASSYAGQGNQPQHF. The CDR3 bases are TGTGCCAGCAGTTACGCGGGACAAGGCAATCAGCCCCAGCATTTT.

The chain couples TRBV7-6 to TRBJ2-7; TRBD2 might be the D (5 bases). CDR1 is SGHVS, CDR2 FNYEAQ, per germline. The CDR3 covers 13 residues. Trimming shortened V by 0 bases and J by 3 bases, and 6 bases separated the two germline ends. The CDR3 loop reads CASSLAGVYEQYF. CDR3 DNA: TGTGCCAGCAGCTTAGCGGGAGTCTACGAGCAGTACTTC.

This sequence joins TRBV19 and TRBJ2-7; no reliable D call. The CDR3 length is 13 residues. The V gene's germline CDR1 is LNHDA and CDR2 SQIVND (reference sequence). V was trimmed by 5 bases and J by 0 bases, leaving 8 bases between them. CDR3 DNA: TGTGCCAGTAGTCAGACGGTCTCCTACGAGCAGTACTTC. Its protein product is CASSQTVSYEQYF.

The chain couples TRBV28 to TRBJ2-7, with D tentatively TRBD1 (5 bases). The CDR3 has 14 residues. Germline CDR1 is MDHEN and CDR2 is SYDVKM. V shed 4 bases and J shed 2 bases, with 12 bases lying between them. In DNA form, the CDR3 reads TGTGCCAGCAGTTCAATGGACACCCCCTACGAGCAGTACTTC. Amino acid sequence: CASSSMDTPYEQYF.

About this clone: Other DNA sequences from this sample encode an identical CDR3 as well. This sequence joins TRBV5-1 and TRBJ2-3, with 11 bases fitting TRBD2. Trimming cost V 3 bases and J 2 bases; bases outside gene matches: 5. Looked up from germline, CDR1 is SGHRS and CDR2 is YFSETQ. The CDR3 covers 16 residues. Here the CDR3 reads CASSSRLAGHTDTQYF. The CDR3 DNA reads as TGCGCCAGCAGCTCCCGACTAGCGGGGCACACAGATACGCAGTATTTT. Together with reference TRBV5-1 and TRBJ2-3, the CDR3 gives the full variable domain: KAGVTQTPRYLIKTRGQQVTLSCSPISGHRSVSWYQQTPGQGLQFLFEYFSETQRNKGNFPGRFSGRQFSNSRSEMNVSTLELGDSALYLCASSSRLAGHTDTQYFGPGTRLTVL.

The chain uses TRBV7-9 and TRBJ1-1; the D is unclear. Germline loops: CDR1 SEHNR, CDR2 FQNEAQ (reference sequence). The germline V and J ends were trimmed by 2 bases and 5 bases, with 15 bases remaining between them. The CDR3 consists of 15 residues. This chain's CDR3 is CASSLMSTHGTEAFF. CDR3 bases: TGTGCCAGCAGCTTAATGTCGACCCACGGGACTGAAGCTTTCTTT.

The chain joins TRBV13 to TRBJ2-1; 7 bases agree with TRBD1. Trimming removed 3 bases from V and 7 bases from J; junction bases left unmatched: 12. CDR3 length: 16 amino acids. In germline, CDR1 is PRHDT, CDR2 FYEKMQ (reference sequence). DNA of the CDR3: TGTGCCAGCAGCTTGGAAGGGGGCGGCAACCAGAATGAGCAGTTCTTC. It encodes CASSLEGGGNQNEQFF.

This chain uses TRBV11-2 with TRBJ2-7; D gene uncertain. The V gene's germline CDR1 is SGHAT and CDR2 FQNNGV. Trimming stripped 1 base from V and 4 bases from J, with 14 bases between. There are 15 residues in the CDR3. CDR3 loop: CASSLGASTLYEQYF. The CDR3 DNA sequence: TGTGCCAGCAGCTTAGGGGCCTCCACCCTATACGAGCAGTACTTC.

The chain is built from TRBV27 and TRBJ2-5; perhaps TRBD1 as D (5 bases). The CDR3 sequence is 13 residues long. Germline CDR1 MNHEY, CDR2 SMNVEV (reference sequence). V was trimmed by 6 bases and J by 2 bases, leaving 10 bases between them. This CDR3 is CASSGDSQETQYF. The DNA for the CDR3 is TGTGCCAGCAGCGGAGACAGTCAAGAGACCCAGTACTTC.

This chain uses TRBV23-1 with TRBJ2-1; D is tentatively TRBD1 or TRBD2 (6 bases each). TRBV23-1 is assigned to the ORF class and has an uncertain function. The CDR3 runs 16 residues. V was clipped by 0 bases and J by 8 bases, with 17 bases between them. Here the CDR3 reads CASSQSLEGGDHEQFF. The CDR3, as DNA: TGCGCCAGCAGTCAATCTTTAGAGGGGGGAGATCATGAGCAGTTCTTC.

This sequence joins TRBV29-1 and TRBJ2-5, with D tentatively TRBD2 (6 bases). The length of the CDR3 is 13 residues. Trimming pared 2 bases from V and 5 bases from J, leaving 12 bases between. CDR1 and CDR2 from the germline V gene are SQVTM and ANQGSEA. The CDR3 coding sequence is TGCAGCGTTGAAAAGCGGGTTGGGGAGACCCAGTACTTC. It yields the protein CSVEKRVGETQYF.

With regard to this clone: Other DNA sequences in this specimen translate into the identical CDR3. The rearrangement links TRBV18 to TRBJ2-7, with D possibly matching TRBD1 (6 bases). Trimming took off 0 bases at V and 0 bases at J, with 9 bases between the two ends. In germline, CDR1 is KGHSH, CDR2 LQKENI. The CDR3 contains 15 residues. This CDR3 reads CASSPPDSNSYEQYF. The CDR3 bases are TGTGCCAGCTCACCACCGGACAGTAACTCCTACGAGCAGTACTTC.

CDR3 in DNA: TGCAGCGTTGAGCGGCCGAACTCCTACGAGCAGTACTTC. It encodes CSVERPNSYEQYF. The rearrangement uses TRBV29-1 and TRBJ2-7; D not resolved. CDR3 size: 13 residues. CDR1 SQVTM and CDR2 ANQGSEA come from the germline V gene. V was shortened by 3 bases and J by 0 bases, with 9 bases between the two germline ends.

CDR3 loop: CASSFDQLVGYEQYF. CDR3 nucleotides: TGCGCCAGCAGCTTTGACCAATTGGTGGGCTACGAGCAGTACTTC. The rearrangement joins TRBV5-1 to TRBJ2-7; D not certain. The germline gives CDR1 SGHRS, CDR2 YFSETQ. V was trimmed by 2 bases and J by 3 bases, leaving 15 bases between them. The CDR3 spans 15 residues.

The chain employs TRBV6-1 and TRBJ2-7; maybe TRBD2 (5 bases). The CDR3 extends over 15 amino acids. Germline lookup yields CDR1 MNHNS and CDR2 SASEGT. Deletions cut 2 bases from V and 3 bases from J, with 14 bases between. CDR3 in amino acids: CASSERGYPNYEQYF. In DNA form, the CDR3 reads TGTGCCAGCAGTGAACGGGGTTATCCCAACTACGAGCAGTACTTC.

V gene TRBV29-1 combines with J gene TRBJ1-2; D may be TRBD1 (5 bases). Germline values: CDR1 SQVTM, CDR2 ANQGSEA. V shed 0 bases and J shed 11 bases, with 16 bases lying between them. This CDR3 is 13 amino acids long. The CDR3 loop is CSVEDRESGQYTF. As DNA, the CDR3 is TGCAGCGTTGAAGATCGGGAATCAGGGCAATACACCTTC. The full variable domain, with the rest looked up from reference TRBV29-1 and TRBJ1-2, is SAVISQKPSRDICQRGTSLTIQCQVDSQVTMMFWYRQQPGQSLTLIATANQGSEATYESGFVIDKFPISRPNLTFSTLTVSNMSPEDSSIYLCSVEDRESGQYTFGSGTRLTVV.

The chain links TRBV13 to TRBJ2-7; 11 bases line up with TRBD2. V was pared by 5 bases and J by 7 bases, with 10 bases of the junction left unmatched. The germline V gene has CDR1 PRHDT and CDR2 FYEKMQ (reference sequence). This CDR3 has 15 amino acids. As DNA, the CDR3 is TGTGCCAGCAGCCCCTCCGGGACTAGCGGACCAGAGCAGTACTTC. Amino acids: CASSPSGTSGPEQYF.

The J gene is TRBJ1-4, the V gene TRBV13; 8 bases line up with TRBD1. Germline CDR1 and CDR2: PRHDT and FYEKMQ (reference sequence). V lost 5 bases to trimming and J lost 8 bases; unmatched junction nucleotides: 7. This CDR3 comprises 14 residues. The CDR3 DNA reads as TGTGCCAGCAGCCTGGACAGGGTGGGGGAAAAACTGTTTTTT. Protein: CASSLDRVGEKLFF.

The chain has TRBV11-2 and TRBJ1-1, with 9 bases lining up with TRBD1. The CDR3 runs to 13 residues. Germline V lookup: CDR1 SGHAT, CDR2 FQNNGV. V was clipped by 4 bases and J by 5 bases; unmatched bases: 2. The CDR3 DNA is TGTGCCAGCAGCTGGGACAGGGTGACTGAAGCTTTCTTT. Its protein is CASSWDRVTEAFF.

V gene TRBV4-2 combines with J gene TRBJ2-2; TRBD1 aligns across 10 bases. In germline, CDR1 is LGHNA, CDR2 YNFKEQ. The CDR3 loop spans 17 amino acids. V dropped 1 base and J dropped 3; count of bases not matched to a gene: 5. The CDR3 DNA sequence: TGTGCCAGCAGCCAAGCTTTGGGGACAGGGGACACCGGGGAGCTGTTTTTT. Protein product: CASSQALGTGDTGELFF.

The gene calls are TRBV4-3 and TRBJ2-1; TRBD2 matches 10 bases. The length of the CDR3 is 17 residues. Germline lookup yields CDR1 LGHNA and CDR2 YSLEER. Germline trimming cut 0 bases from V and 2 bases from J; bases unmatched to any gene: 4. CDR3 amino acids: CASSQDFGLAAYNEQFF. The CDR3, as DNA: TGCGCCAGCAGCCAAGATTTCGGACTAGCGGCCTACAATGAGCAGTTCTTC.

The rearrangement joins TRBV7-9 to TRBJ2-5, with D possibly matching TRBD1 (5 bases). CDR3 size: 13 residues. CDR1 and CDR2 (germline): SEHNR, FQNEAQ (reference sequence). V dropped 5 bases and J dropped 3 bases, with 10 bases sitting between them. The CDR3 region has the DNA TGTGCCAGCAGCACGACAGAAAAAGAGACCCAGTACTTC. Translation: CASSTTEKETQYF.

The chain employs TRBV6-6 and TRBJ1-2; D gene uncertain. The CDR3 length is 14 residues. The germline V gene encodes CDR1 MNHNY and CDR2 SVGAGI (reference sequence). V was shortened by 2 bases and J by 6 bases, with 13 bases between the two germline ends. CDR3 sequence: CASSYGTIEDGYTF. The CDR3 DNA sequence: TGTGCCAGCAGTTACGGAACCATTGAAGATGGCTACACCTTC.